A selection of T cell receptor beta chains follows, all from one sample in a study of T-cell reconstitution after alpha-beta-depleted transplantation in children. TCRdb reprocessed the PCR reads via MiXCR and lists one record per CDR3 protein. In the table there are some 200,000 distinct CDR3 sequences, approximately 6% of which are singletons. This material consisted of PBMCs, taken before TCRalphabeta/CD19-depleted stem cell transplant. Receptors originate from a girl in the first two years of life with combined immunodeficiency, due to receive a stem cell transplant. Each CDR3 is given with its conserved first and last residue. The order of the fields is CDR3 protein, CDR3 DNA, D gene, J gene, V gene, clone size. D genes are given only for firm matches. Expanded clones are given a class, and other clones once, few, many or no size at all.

cdr3_aa: CASSLGQGTADSPLHF
cdr3_nt: TGCGCCAGCAGCTTAGGTCAGGGAACTGCGGATTCACCCCTCCACTTT
d_call: NA
j_call: TRBJ1-6
v_call: TRBV5-1
clone_size: many

cdr3_aa: CASSWTAGSYGYTF
cdr3_nt: TGTGCCAGCAGCTGGACAGCTGGGAGCTATGGCTACACCTTC
d_call: NA
j_call: TRBJ1-2
v_call: TRBV12-3/TRBV12-4
clone_size: many

cdr3_aa: CASSFDGGINEQFF
cdr3_nt: TGTGCCAGCAGTTTTGACGGGGGGATAAATGAGCAGTTCTTC
d_call: TRBD2
j_call: TRBJ2-1
v_call: TRBV6-2/TRBV6-3
clone_size: many

cdr3_aa: CCASSAEWIHGPSGANVLTF
cdr3_nt: TGCTGTGCTAGCAGCGCCGAGTGGATACACGGCCCCTCTGGGGCCAACGTCCTGACTTTC
d_call: NA
j_call: TRBJ2-6
v_call: TRBV20-1
clone_size: NA

cdr3_aa: CASSMDQDLYEQYF
cdr3_nt: TGTGCCAGTAGTATGGACCAGGATCTCTACGAGCAGTACTTC
d_call: NA
j_call: TRBJ2-7
v_call: TRBV19
clone_size: many

cdr3_aa: CASSRSDSYNEQFF
cdr3_nt: TGTGCCAGCAGTAGATCGGACAGTTACAATGAGCAGTTCTTC
d_call: NA
j_call: TRBJ2-1
v_call: TRBV27
clone_size: many

cdr3_aa: CASSYTGQGAFF
cdr3_nt: TGTGCCAGCAGCTACACAGGGCAGGGAGCTTTCTTT
d_call: NA
j_call: TRBJ1-1
v_call: TRBV7-9
clone_size: many

cdr3_aa: CSAPGRFSYEQYF
cdr3_nt: TGCAGTGCCCCGGGACGGTTCTCCTACGAGCAGTACTTC
d_call: NA
j_call: TRBJ2-7
v_call: TRBV20-1
clone_size: many

cdr3_aa: CASSLARGGPQFF
cdr3_nt: TGTGCCAGCAGCTTAGCGCGGGGGGGCCCGCAGTTCTTC
d_call: TRBD2
j_call: TRBJ2-1
v_call: TRBV7-8
clone_size: many

cdr3_aa: CASSLEPRMNTEAFF
cdr3_nt: TGTGCCAGCAGCTTAGAACCCAGGATGAACACTGAAGCTTTCTTT
d_call: NA
j_call: TRBJ1-1
v_call: TRBV7-2
clone_size: many

cdr3_aa: CAAKPGASYEQYF
cdr3_nt: TGTGCGGCGAAGCCCGGGGCTAGCTACGAGCAGTACTTC
d_call: NA
j_call: TRBJ2-7
v_call: TRBV28
clone_size: NA

cdr3_aa: CSAREIAGAGDEQFF
cdr3_nt: TGCAGTGCTAGAGAAATAGCGGGAGCGGGGGATGAGCAGTTCTTC
d_call: TRBD2
j_call: TRBJ2-1
v_call: TRBV20-1
clone_size: many

cdr3_aa: CASSYSSGGGSEAFF
cdr3_nt: TGTGCCAGCAGTTACTCCTCCGGGGGCGGATCTGAAGCTTTCTTT
d_call: NA
j_call: TRBJ1-1
v_call: TRBV6-5
clone_size: many

cdr3_aa: CASSFDTDTQYF
cdr3_nt: TGCGCCAGCAGCTTCGACACAGATACGCAGTATTTT
d_call: NA
j_call: TRBJ2-3
v_call: TRBV5-1
clone_size: many

cdr3_aa: CSVARGGKGNTEAFF
cdr3_nt: TGCAGCGTCGCCAGGGGTGGAAAAGGGAACACTGAAGCTTTCTTT
d_call: NA
j_call: TRBJ1-1
v_call: TRBV29-1
clone_size: many

cdr3_aa: CASSPVGINTGELFF
cdr3_nt: TGTGCCAGCAGTCCTGTAGGGATCAACACCGGGGAGCTGTTTTTT
d_call: NA
j_call: TRBJ2-2
v_call: TRBV12-3/TRBV12-4
clone_size: many

cdr3_aa: CSATAPLAAYEQYF
cdr3_nt: TGCAGTGCCACCGCGCCCCTAGCAGCCTACGAGCAGTACTTC
d_call: NA
j_call: TRBJ2-7
v_call: TRBV20-1
clone_size: NA

cdr3_aa: CASTPGTFFHEQYF
cdr3_nt: TGTGCCAGCACACCAGGGACATTCTTCCACGAGCAGTACTTC
d_call: NA
j_call: TRBJ2-7
v_call: TRBV7-2
clone_size: NA

cdr3_aa: CASSYSPTDRGGEQYF
cdr3_nt: TGTGCCAGCAGTTACTCACCAACGGACAGGGGAGGCGAGCAGTACTTC
d_call: TRBD1
j_call: TRBJ2-7
v_call: TRBV6-2/TRBV6-3
clone_size: many

cdr3_aa: CASSLRTSAGTDTQYF
cdr3_nt: TGTGCCAGCAGTCTCCGGACTAGCGCGGGCACAGATACGCAGTATTTT
d_call: TRBD2
j_call: TRBJ2-3
v_call: TRBV28
clone_size: NA

cdr3_aa: CASSYSTRVNTEAFF
cdr3_nt: TGTGCCAGCAGTTACTCGACCAGGGTGAACACTGAAGCTTTCTTT
d_call: NA
j_call: TRBJ1-1
v_call: TRBV6-2/TRBV6-3
clone_size: many

cdr3_aa: CASSSTPRNADTQYF
cdr3_nt: TGTGCCAGCAGCTCCACCCCGCGGAACGCAGATACGCAGTATTTT
d_call: NA
j_call: TRBJ2-3
v_call: TRBV7-2
clone_size: few